The 18 T cell receptor beta chains presented below share a single source sample, sequenced in a study of patients and donors after allogeneic stem cell transplantation. One entry per CDR3 protein, called by TCRdb with MiXCR from the RT-PCR reads. The data show some 160,000 distinct CDR3 sequences, with roughly 22% seen just once and roughly a quarter held by the top ten. Sequenced material: blood, either unsorted or a sorted T cell fraction (not recorded which). These TCRs come from a human donor who was either an allogeneic HSCT recipient or a stem cell or donor lymphocyte infusion donor (not recorded which). It is not recorded whose cells these are; they may come from a transplant donor.

The chain recombines TRBV9 with TRBJ2-5; D is undetermined. CDR1 SGDLS and CDR2 YYNGEE come from the germline V gene. V was cut by 3 bases and J by 5 bases, with 14 bases left in between. The CDR3 is 14 residues long. CDR3 residues: CASSGPLMGETQYF. The CDR3 DNA follows: TGTGCCAGCAGCGGGCCCCTAATGGGGGAGACCCAGTACTTC.

On this clonotype: A much larger clone sits a single nucleotide away, making a read error possible. The CDR3 DNA reads as TGTGCCAGCAGTTACCCACAGCCTTCACCCCCCCACTTT. Its protein product is CASSYPQPSPPHF. The chain carries TRBV6-5 and TRBJ1-6; D is ambiguous. CDR3 length: 13 residues. CDR1 is MNHEY and CDR2 is SVGAGI in the germline V gene.

Many counts were recorded for this clonotype. The gene calls are TRBV4-3 and TRBJ1-5, with unresolved D. Germline CDR1 is LGHNA and CDR2 is YSLEER. The CDR3 runs 16 residues. V shed 1 base and J shed 5 bases, with 15 bases lying between them. The CDR3 nucleotides read TGCGCCAGCAGCCAAGTAAGGAGCCTGCCTCATCAGCCCCAGCATTTT. Residues: CASSQVRSLPHQPQHF.

The chain links TRBV27 to TRBJ2-1; no clear D gene. CDR1 and CDR2 (germline): MNHEY, SMNVEV (reference sequence). Trimming removed 8 bases at V and 4 bases at J, with 18 bases between. The CDR3 loop spans 15 amino acids. The chain's CDR3 is CASGLFGGRYNEQFF. Here the CDR3 DNA reads TGTGCCAGCGGCTTATTCGGCGGAAGATACAATGAGCAGTTCTTC.

This clonotype was recorded at least ten times. This chain links TRBV5-1 with TRBJ1-1; no clear D. The germline V gene has CDR1 SGHRS and CDR2 YFSETQ. Deletions cut 3 bases from V and 0 bases from J, with 6 bases between. This CDR3 region has 13 residues. The CDR3 is CASSSGVNTEAFF. In DNA form, the CDR3 reads TGCGCCAGCAGCTCAGGTGTGAACACTGAAGCTTTCTTT.

The V call is TRBV3-1, the J call TRBJ2-4; D is ambiguous. The CDR3 spans 13 residues. Germline assignment: CDR1 LGHDT and CDR2 YNNKEL (reference sequence). Between the trimmed V and J ends, which lost 1 base and 7 bases, there was a span of 8 bases. CDR3 bases: TGTGCCAGCAGCCAAGGCGTTGGGAACATTCAGTACTTC. Protein: CASSQGVGNIQYF.

The chain joins TRBV10-3 to TRBJ1-5; no definite D call. This CDR3 contains 16 residues. In germline, CDR1 is ENHRY, CDR2 SYGVKD. V lost 3 bases, J lost 5 bases, and 17 bases lay in between. CDR3 sequence: CAISDRVLSNHQPQHF. Written as DNA, the CDR3 is TGTGCCATCAGTGACCGGGTCCTTTCCAATCATCAGCCCCAGCATTTT.

The rearrangement links TRBV29-1 to TRBJ1-1, with D tentatively TRBD1 (5 bases). Germline V lookup: CDR1 SQVTM, CDR2 ANQGSEA. With 7 bases removed from V and 3 bases from J, the gap between germline ends came to 15 bases. The CDR3 length is 13 residues. The CDR3 spells CSAQTGGDTEAFF. Here the CDR3 DNA reads TGCAGCGCCCAGACCGGGGGGGACACTGAAGCTTTCTTT.

This clonotype was detected many times. This chain joins TRBV5-6 and TRBJ1-1; D remains unclear. The CDR3 contains 14 residues. V gave up 7 bases and J gave up 4 bases, with 17 bases separating them. Germline values: CDR1 SGHDT, CDR2 YYEEEE. Here the CDR3 DNA reads TGTGCCAGCTCCCCAAAGGATGGTACCACTGAAGCTTTCTTT. It yields the protein CASSPKDGTTEAFF.

This sequence joins TRBV3-1 and TRBJ1-1, with TRBD1 matching over 7 bases. The length of the CDR3 is 15 residues. The V gene end was trimmed by 4 bases and the J gene end by 5 bases; junction bases not matched to a gene: 10. Germline CDR1 is LGHDT and CDR2 is YNNKEL (reference sequence). The CDR3 coding sequence is TGTGCCAGCAGCCCCGGACAGGAAAGAGGAACTGAAGCTTTCTTT. This encodes CASSPGQERGTEAFF.

This clonotype has just a few counts. This chain joins TRBV27 and TRBJ1-2, with D uncertain. The CDR3 runs to 13 residues. V lost 1 base to trimming and J lost 8 bases, with 11 bases between them. Germline CDR1 is MNHEY and CDR2 is SMNVEV (reference sequence). The CDR3: CASSLFGFIGYTF. For the CDR3, the DNA is TGTGCCAGCAGTTTATTCGGGTTTATCGGCTACACCTTC.

This chain joins TRBV20-1 and TRBJ2-1, with D perhaps assigned TRBD1 or TRBD2 (6 bases each). The CDR3 spans 16 residues. Deletions cut 6 bases from V and 5 bases from J, with 23 bases between. Germline V gene sequence: CDR1 DFQATT, CDR2 SNEGSKA (reference sequence). The CDR3 coding sequence is TGCAGTGCGCACCCACCAGGGGAGGCCCGGGACAATGAGCAGTTCTTC. Its protein is CSAHPPGEARDNEQFF.

This clonotype was counted a few times. V is TRBV19 and J is TRBJ2-1, with D maybe TRBD2 (5 bases). Trimming left V 6 bases short and J 4 bases short, with 16 bases between. CDR1 LNHDA and CDR2 SQIVND come from the germline V gene (reference sequence). This CDR3 has 15 residues. The CDR3 DNA is TGTGCCAGTAGCACGGACTGGCGGTTTTACAATGAGCAGTTCTTC. This translates into CASSTDWRFYNEQFF. Supplemented by reference TRBV19 and TRBJ2-1, the full variable domain reads DGGITQSPKYLFRKEGQNVTLSCEQNLNHDAMYWYRQDPGQGLRLIYYSQIVNDFQKGDIAEGYSVSREKKESFPLTVTSAQKNPTAFYLCASSTDWRFYNEQFFGPGTRLTVL.

The J gene is TRBJ2-1, the V gene TRBV7-8, with 14 bases fitting TRBD2. The germline V gene has CDR1 SGHVS and CDR2 FQNEAQ. V lost 5 bases to trimming and J lost 7 bases; unmatched junction nucleotides: 10. CDR3 length: 17 residues. The chain's CDR3 is CASSPRRLAGGKNEQFF. CDR3 nucleotide sequence: TGTGCCAGCAGCCCCCGACGACTAGCGGGGGGGAAGAATGAGCAGTTCTTC.

This clonotype was seen more than once but under ten times. This chain links TRBV27 with TRBJ1-2, with D perhaps TRBD1 (5 bases). V lost 4 bases and J 6 bases, leaving 15 bases between the germline ends. Germline CDR1 reads MNHEY; CDR2 reads SMNVEV (reference sequence). This CDR3 contains 14 residues. As DNA, the CDR3 is TGTGCCAGCAGTTCTAAGACAGCGCAGGATGGCTACACCTTC. It encodes CASSSKTAQDGYTF.

CDR3 nucleotides: TGCAGTGCTAGGTCGTCAAGGGGTGGCTATGGCTACACCTTC. This sequence encodes CSARSSRGGYGYTF. The rearrangement links TRBV20-1 to TRBJ1-2; D is possibly TRBD1 (5 bases). The CDR3 covers 14 residues. Germline CDR1 DFQATT, CDR2 SNEGSKA (reference sequence). Trimming pared 3 bases from V and 4 bases from J, leaving 15 bases between.

This clonotype turned up a few times. The V gene is TRBV9, the J gene TRBJ1-2; D may be TRBD1 (5 bases). The CDR3 runs to 14 residues. The V end lost 0 bases, the J end lost 4 bases, and 10 bases lay between the germline ends. The germline gives CDR1 SGDLS, CDR2 YYNGEE. Here the CDR3 DNA reads TGTGCCAGCAGCGTAGTGGCAGGGAGCTATGGCTACACCTTC. It yields the protein CASSVVAGSYGYTF.

This clonotype turned up a few times. V gene TRBV6-2 or TRBV6-3 combines with J gene TRBJ2-7; D is undetermined. V was pared by 6 bases and J by 7 bases, with 7 bases between. CDR1 and CDR2 from the germline V gene are MNHEY and SVGEGT. The CDR3 consists of 10 residues. The CDR3 is CASSDYEQYF. CDR3 nucleotide sequence: TGTGCCAGCAGCGATTATGAGCAGTACTTC.